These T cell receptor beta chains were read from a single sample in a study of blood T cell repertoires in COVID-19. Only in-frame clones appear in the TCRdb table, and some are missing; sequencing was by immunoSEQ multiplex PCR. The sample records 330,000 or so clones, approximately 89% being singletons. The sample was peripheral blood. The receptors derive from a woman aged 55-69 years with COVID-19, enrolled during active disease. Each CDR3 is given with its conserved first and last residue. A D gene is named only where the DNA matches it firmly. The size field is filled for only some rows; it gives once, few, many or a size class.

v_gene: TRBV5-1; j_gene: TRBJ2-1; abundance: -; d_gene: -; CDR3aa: CASSLDGGSYNEQFF; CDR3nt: TGCGCCAGCAGCTTGGACGGCGGATCCTACAATGAGCAGTTCTTC
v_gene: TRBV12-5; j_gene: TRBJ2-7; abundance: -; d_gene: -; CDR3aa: CASGLVTGVRYEQYF; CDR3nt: TGTGCTAGTGGTTTGGTAACCGGGGTTAGGTACGAGCAGTACTTC
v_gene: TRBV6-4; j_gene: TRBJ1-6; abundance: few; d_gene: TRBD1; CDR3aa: CASRTGGDSPLHF; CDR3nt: TGTGCCAGCAGGACAGGGGGAGATTCACCCCTCCACTTT
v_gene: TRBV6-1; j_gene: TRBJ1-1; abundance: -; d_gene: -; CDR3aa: CASSEVRGNTEAFF; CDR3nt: TGTGCCAGCAGTGAAGTGCGGGGGAACACTGAAGCTTTCTTT
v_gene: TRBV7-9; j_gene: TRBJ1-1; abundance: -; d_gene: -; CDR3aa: CASSLGLETEAFF; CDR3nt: TGTGCCAGCAGCTTAGGTTTGGAGACTGAAGCTTTCTTT
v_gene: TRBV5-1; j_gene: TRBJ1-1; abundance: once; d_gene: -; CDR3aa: CASSLVNRDAEAFF; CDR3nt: TGCGCCAGCAGCTTAGTCAACAGGGACGCTGAAGCTTTCTTT
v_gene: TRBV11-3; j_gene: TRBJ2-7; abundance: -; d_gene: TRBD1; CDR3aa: CASSSGQGREQYF; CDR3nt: TGTGCCAGCAGCTCAGGACAGGGGAGGGAGCAGTACTTC
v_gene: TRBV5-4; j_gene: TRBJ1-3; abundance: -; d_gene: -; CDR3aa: CASSLGITSGNTIYF; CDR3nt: TGTGCCAGCAGCTTGGGCATTACTTCTGGAAACACCATATATTTT
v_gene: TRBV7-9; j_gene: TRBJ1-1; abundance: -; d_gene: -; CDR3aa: CASSLNQGSVNTEAFF; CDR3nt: TGTGCCAGCAGCTTAAACCAGGGGTCGGTGAACACTGAAGCTTTCTTT
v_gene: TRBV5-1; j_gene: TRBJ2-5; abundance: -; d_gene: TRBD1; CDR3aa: CASSLGQGNLETQYF; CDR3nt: TGCGCCAGCAGCTTGGGACAGGGGAATTTGGAGACCCAGTACTTC
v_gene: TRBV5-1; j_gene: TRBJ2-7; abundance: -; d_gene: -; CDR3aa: CASSAPPQGTYEQYF; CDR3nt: TGCGCCAGCAGCGCTCCCCCCCAGGGGACCTACGAGCAGTACTTC
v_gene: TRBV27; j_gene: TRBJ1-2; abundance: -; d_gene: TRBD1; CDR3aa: CASSSRWAGGLNYGYTF; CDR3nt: TGTGCCAGCAGTTCGAGGTGGGCAGGGGGTCTGAACTATGGCTACACCTTC
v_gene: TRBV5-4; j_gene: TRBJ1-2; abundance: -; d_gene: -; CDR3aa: CASSLAQGIPYGYTF; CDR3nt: TGTGCCAGCAGCTTGGCCCAGGGAATACCCTATGGCTACACCTTC
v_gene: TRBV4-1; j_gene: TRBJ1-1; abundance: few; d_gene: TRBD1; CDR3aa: CASSPGRDREDALDSNTEAFF; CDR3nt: TGCGCCAGCAGCCCAGGACGGGACAGGGAGGACGCCCTCGACTCGAACACTGAAGCTTTCTTT
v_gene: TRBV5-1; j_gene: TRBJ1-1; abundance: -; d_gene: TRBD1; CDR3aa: CASSGDREAFF; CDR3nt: TGCGCCAGCAGCGGGGACAGGGAAGCTTTCTTT
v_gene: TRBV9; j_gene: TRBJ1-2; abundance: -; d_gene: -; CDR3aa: CASSLGLSYGYTF; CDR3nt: TGTGCCAGCAGCCTTGGACTGAGCTATGGCTACACCTTC
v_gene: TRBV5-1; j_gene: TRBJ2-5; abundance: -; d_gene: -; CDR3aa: CASSSTGTETQYF; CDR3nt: TGCGCCAGCAGCTCCACAGGGACGGAGACCCAGTACTTC
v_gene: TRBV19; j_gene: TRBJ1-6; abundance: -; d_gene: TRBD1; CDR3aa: CASSETGGTSYNSPLHF; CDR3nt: TGTGCCAGTAGTGAGACAGGGGGCACGTCCTATAATTCACCCCTCCACTTT
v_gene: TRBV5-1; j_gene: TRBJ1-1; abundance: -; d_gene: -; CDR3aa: CASGQRGETEAFF; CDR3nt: TGCGCCAGCGGTCAACGGGGGGAGACTGAAGCTTTCTTT
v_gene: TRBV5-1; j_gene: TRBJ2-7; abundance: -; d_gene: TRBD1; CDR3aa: CASSLLRTGNSYEQYF; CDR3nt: TGCGCCAGCAGCTTGCTTAGGACAGGGAACTCCTACGAGCAGTACTTC
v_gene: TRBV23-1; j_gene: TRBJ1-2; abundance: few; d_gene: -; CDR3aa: CASITRVRLYGYTF; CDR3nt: TGCGCCAGCATTACCCGGGTCCGACTCTATGGCTACACCTTC
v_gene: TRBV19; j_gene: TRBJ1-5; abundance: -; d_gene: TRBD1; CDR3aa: CASSRKDRDSNQPQHF; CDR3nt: TGTGCCAGTAGTAGGAAGGACAGGGACAGCAATCAGCCCCAGCATTTT
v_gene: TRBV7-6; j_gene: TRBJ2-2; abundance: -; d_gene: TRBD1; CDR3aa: CASSRPGQGIRDTGELFF; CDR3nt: TGTGCCAGCAGTCGGCCGGGACAGGGGATTAGGGACACCGGGGAGCTGTTTTTT
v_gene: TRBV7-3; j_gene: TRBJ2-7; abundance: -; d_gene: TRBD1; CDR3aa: CASSSDRVTEQYF; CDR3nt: TGTGCCAGCAGCTCGGACAGGGTGACCGAGCAGTACTTC
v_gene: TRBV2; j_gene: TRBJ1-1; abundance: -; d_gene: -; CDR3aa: CASSAGGEGTEAFF; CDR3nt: TGTGCCAGCAGTGCTGGGGGCGAGGGCACTGAAGCTTTCTTT
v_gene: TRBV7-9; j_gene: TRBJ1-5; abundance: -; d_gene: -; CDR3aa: CASSFPNQPQHF; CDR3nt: TGTGCCAGCAGCTTTCCGAATCAGCCCCAGCATTTT
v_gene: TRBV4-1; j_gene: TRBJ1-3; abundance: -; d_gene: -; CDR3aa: CASSQEGGSGNTIYF; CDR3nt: TGCGCCAGCAGCCAAGAAGGGGGTTCCGGAAACACCATATATTTT
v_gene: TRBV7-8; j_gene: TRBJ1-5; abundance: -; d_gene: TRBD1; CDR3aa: CASSSRIQTGYSSNQPQHF; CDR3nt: TGTGCCAGCAGCTCCCGGATCCAGACAGGGTATAGTAGCAATCAGCCCCAGCATTTT
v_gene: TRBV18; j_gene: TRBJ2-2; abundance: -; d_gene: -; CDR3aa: CASSPRFPNTGELFF; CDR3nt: TGTGCCAGCTCACCCCGGTTCCCGAACACCGGGGAGCTGTTTTTT
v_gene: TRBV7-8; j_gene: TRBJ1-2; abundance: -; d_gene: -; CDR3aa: CASSTIGGAVGYTF; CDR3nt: TGTGCCAGCAGCACCATCGGCGGGGCGGTAGGCTACACCTTC
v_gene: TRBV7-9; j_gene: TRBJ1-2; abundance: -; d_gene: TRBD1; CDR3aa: CASSLGGQANYGYTF; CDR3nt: TGTGCCAGCAGCTTGGGGGGACAGGCGAACTATGGCTACACCTTC
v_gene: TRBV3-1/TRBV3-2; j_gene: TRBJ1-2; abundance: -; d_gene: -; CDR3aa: CASSQRGQSDYGYTF; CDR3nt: TGTGCCAGCAGCCAACGCGGACAGTCGGACTATGGCTACACCTTC
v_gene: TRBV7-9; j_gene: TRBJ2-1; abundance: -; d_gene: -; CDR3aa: CASSKGSGEGSYNEQFF; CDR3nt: TGTGCCAGCAGCAAAGGGTCCGGGGAAGGGTCCTACAATGAGCAGTTCTTC
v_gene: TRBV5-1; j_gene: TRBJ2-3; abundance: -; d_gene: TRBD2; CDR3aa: CASSLRLAARADTQYF; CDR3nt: TGCGCCAGCAGCTTGAGACTAGCGGCGAGGGCAGATACGCAGTATTTT
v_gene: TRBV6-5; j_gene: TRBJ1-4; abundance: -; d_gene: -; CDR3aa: CASSYGRTEGKLFF; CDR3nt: TGTGCCAGCAGTTACGGCAGAACCGAGGGAAAACTGTTTTTT
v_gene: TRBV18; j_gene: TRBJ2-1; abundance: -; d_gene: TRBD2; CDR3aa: CASSPPSGGANEQFF; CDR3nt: TGTGCCAGCTCACCCCCTAGCGGGGGGGCCAATGAGCAGTTCTTC
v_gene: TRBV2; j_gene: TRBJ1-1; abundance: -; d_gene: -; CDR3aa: CASSELGRSTEAFF; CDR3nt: TGTGCCAGCAGTGAACTGGGTCGGAGCACTGAAGCTTTCTTT
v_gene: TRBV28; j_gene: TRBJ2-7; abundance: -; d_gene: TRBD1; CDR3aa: CASIDRGRQIYEQYF; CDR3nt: TGTGCCAGCATCGACAGGGGGAGGCAGATCTACGAGCAGTACTTC
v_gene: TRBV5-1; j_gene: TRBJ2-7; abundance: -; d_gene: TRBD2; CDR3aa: CASSLAGSSGGIDEQYF; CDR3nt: TGCGCCAGCAGCTTGGCCGGTTCTAGCGGGGGAATAGACGAGCAGTACTTC
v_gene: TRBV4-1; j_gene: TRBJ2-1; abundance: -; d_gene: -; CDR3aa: CASSRLGQANSYNEQFF; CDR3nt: TGCGCCAGCAGCCGCCTGGGGCAGGCTAACTCCTACAATGAGCAGTTCTTC
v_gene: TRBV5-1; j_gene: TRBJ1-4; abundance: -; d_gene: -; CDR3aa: CASSLNEKLFF; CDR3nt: TGCGCCAGCAGCCTTAATGAAAAACTGTTTTTT
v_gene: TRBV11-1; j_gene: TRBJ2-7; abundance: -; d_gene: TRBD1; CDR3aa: CASRTTGGTYEQYF; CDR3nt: TGTGCCAGCAGAACGACAGGGGGCACCTACGAGCAGTACTTC
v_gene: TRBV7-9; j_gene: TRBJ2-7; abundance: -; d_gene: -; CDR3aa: CASSLAGPSSYEQYF; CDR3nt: TGTGCCAGCAGCTTAGCCGGTCCTTCTTCCTACGAGCAGTACTTC
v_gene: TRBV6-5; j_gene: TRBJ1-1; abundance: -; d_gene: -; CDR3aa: CASSSPYRDTEAFF; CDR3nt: TGTGCCAGCAGTTCCCCCTACAGGGACACTGAAGCTTTCTTT
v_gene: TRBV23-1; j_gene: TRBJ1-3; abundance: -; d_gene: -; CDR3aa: CASSQFLSSGNTIYF; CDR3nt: TGCGCCAGCAGTCAATTCTTGAGCTCTGGAAACACCATATATTTT
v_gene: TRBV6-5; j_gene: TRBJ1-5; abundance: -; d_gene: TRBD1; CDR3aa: CASSSQGQGGQPQHF; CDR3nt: TGTGCCAGCAGTTCCCAAGGACAGGGTGGCCAGCCCCAGCATTTT
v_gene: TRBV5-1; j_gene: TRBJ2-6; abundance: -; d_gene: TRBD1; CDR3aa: CASSLTTGPGANVLTF; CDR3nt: TGCGCCAGCAGCTTAACGACAGGGCCCGGGGCCAACGTCCTGACTTTC
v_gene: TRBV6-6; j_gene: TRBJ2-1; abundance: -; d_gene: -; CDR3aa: CASTGVNEQFF; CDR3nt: TGTGCCAGCACGGGGGTGAATGAGCAGTTCTTC